Listed here is a single TCR beta chain. The antigen is not known. This sample was taken from a study of shared clonotypes between healthy human individuals. Replicate PCRs for unsorted PBMC used around 270 ng DNA (approximately 31,000 T cell genomes). Using ten immunoSEQ deep assay plates, investigators sequenced unsorted PBMC DNA. Some clones are missing from TCRdb's copy, which holds only in-frame ones; the method was immunoSEQ multiplex PCR. Of about 490,000 clones listed, about three quarters are singletons. Whole-study results and caveats: Limited genetic and exposure-history diversity came from having few donors.

CDR3 length: 17 amino acids. The TCR was taken from a woman between 35 and 50 years old in good health. Some clones in this sample may be carry-over from other donors' samples. Sequencing input: PBMCs. The rearrangement links TRBV12-1 to TRBJ2-5; the table's D gene call, TRBD2, was not cross checked with the DNA. TRBV12-1 is labeled a pseudogene. The CDR3 protein is CASSPLGGLAVQETQYF. The CDR3 DNA sequence: TGTGCCAGCAGCCCCTTAGGGGGACTAGCGGTCCAAGAGACCCAGTACTTC.